The TCR beta chain under discussion was sequenced for a study of T cell changes during pregnancy in multiple sclerosis. The CDR3 is 15 residues long. Between the trimmed V and J ends, which lost 6 bases and 0 bases, there was a span of 12 bases. The V gene's germline CDR1 is MNHEY and CDR2 SMNVEV (reference sequence). The repertoire was sequenced with immunoSEQ multiplex PCR; TCRdb's copy has only in-frame clones and lacks some. This table holds tens of thousands of clones, approximately 90% found once. The chain uses TRBV27 and TRBJ2-4; no reliable D call. The clonotype comes from a female donor in good health, enrolled as a control in a pregnancy study. The input for sequencing was peripheral blood, taken in the first trimester of pregnancy. The CDR3 sequence is CASRSTEIAKNIQYF. The CDR3 DNA is TGTGCCAGCAGATCAACAGAAATAGCCAAAAACATTCAGTACTTC.